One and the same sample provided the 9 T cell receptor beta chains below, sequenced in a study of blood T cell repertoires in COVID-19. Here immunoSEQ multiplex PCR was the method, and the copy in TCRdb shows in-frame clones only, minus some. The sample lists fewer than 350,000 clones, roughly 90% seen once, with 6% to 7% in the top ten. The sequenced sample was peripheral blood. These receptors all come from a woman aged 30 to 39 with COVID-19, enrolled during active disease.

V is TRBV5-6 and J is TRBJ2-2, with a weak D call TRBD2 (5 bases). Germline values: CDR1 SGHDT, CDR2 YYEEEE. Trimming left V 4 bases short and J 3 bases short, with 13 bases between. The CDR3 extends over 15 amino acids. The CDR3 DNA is TGTGCCAGCAGCGGATGGTACGGGGACACCGGGGAGCTGTTTTTT. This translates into CASSGWYGDTGELFF. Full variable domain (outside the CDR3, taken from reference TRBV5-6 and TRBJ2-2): DAGVTQSPTHLIKTRGQQVTLRCSPKSGHDTVSWYQQALGQGPQFIFQYYEEEERQRGNFPDRFSGHQFPNYSSELNVNALLLGDSALYLCASSGWYGDTGELFFGEGSRLTVL.

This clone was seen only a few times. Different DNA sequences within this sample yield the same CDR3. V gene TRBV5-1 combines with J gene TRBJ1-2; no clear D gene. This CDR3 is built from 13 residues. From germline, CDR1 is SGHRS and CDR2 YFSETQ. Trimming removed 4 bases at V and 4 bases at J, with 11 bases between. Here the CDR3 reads CASSLASGYGYTF. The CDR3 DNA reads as TGCGCCAGCAGCCTCGCCAGTGGCTATGGCTACACCTTC.

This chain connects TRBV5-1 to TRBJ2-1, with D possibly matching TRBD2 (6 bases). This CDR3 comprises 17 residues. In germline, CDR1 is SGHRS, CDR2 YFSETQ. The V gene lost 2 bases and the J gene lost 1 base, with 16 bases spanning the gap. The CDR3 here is CASSFRLRDGSYNEQFF. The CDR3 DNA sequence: TGCGCCAGCAGCTTTCGGCTGCGGGACGGGTCCTACAATGAGCAGTTCTTC.

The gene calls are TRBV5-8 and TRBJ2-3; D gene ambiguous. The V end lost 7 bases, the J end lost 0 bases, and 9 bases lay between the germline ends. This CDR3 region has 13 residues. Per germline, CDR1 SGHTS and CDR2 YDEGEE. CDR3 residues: CASRLRSTDTQYF. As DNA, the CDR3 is TGTGCCAGCCGCCTTCGGAGCACAGATACGCAGTATTTT. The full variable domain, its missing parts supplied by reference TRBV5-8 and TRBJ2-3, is EAGVTQSPTHLIKTRGQQATLRCSPISGHTSVYWYQQALGLGLQFLLWYDEGEERNRGNFPPRFSGRQFPNYSSELNVNALELEDSALYLCASRLRSTDTQYFGPGTRLTVL.

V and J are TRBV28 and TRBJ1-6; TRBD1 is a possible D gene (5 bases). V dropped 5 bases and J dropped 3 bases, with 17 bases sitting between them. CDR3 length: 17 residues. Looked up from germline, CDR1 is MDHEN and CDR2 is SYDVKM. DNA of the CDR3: TGTGCCAGCAGTCCCCGGGGGGACGTTTACTATAATTCACCCCTCCACTTT. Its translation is CASSPRGDVYYNSPLHF.

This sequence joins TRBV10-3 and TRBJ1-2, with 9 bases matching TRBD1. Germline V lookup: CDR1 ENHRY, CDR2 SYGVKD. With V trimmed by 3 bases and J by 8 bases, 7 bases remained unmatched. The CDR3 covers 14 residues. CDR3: CAISEIQGARGYTF. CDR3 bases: TGTGCCATCAGTGAAATACAGGGGGCGCGGGGCTACACCTTC.

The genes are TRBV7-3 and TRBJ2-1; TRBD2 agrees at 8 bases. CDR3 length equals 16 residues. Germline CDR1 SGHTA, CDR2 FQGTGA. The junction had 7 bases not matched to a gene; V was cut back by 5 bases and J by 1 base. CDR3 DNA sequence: TGTGCCAGCAGCCTGACGGGGGGGTGGTCCTACAATGAGCAGTTCTTC. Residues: CASSLTGGWSYNEQFF. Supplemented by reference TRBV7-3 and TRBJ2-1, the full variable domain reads GAGVSQTPSNKVTEKGKYVELRCDPISGHTALYWYRQSLGQGPEFLIYFQGTGAADDSGLPNDRFFAVRPEGSVSTLKIQRTERGDSAVYLCASSLTGGWSYNEQFFGPGTRLTVL.

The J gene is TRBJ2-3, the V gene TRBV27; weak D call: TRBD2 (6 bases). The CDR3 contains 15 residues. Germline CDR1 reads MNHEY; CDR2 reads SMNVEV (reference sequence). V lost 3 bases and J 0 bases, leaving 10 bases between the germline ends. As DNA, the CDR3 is TGTGCCAGCAGTTTGGGACTGGCTAGCACAGATACGCAGTATTTT. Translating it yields CASSLGLASTDTQYF.

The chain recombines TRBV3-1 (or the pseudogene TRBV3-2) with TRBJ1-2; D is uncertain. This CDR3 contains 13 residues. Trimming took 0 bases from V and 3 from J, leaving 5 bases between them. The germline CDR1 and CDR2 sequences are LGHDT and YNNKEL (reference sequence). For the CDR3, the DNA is TGTGCCAGCAGCCAAGATCCGTACTATGGCTACACCTTC. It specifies CASSQDPYYGYTF.